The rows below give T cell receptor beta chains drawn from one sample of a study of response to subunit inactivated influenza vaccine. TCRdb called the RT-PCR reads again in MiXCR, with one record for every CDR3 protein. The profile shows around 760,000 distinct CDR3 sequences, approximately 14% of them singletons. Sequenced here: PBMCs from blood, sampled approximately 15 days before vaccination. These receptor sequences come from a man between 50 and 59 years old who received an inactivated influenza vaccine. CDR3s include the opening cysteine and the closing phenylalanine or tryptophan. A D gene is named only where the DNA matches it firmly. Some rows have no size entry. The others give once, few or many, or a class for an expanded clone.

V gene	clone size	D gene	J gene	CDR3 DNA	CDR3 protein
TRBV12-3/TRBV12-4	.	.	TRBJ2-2	TGTGCCAGCAGTTTCTTTACCACCGGGGAGCTGTTTTTT	CASSFFTTGELFF
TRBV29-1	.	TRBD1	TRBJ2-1	TGCAGCGTTGGGGACAGTCCATACAATGAGCAGTTCTTC	CSVGDSPYNEQFF
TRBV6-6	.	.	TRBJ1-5	TGTGCCAGCAGTTACTTGAAACAGCCCCAGCATTTT	CASSYLKQPQHF
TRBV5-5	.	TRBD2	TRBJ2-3	TGTGCCAGCAGCTTTACGCCTAGCGGGAGTTCGGATACGCAGTATTTT	CASSFTPSGSSDTQYF
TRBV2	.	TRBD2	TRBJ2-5	TGTGCCAGCAGTGAAGACTACCGGGAGGGCCGCGAGACCCAGTACTTC	CASSEDYREGRETQYF
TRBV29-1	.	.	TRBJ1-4	TGCAGCGTTGAAGAAGATTCTGGTGAAAAACTGTTTTTT	CSVEEDSGEKLFF
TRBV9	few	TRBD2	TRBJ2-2	TGTGCCAGCAGCGTGAGGAGCGGGAGGAACACCGGGGAGCTGTTTTTT	CASSVRSGRNTGELFF
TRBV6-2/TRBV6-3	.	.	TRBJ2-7	TGTGCCAGCAGTTACTCCCGGCCTCCCCACGAGCAGTACTTC	CASSYSRPPHEQYF
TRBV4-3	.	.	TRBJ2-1	TGCGCCAGCAGCCAAGATCCCCGGGGGGCCCCCTTCTCCTACAATGAGCAGTTCTTC	CASSQDPRGAPFSYNEQFF
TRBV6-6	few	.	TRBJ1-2	TGTGCCAGCAGTTCGGAGACCTTTTGCACCTTC	CASSSETFCTF
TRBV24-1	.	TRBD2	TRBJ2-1	TGTGCCACCAGTCACCTCTCCGGGACTAGCGGGAGCCATGAGCAGTTCTTC	CATSHLSGTSGSHEQFF
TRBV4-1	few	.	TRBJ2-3	TGCGCCAGCAGCCAAGTGGGCCCCCCCATTAAGCAGTATTTT	CASSQVGPPIKQYF
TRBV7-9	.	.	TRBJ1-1	TGTGCCAGCAGCTTAGATGGGAGATCCACTGAAGCTTTCTTT	CASSLDGRSTEAFF
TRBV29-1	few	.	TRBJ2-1	TGCAGCGTTGATTTTGGGAACTACAATGATCAGTTCTTC	CSVDFGNYNDQFF
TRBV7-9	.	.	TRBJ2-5	TGTGCCAGCAGCTTAGTTACCGTTCCAGAGACCCAGTACTTC	CASSLVTVPETQYF
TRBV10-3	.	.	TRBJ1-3	TGTGCCATCAAAAGGACGGCGAGCTCTGGAAACACCATATATTTT	CAIKRTASSGNTIYF
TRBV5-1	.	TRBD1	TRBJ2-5	TGCGCCAGCAGTTCTGGACAGGGGGCCCCAGGAGAGACCCAGTACTTC	CASSSGQGAPGETQYF
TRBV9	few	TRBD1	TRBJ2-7	TGTGCCAGCAGCAAAACCGGGACAGCCTACGAGCAGTACTTC	CASSKTGTAYEQYF
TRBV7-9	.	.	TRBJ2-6	TGTGCCAGCAGCCCCCCCTCTCGGGCCAACGTCCTGACTTTC	CASSPPSRANVLTF
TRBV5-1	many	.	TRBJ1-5	TGCGCCAGCACTCAGGGACCCAATCAGCCCCAGCATTTT	CASTQGPNQPQHF
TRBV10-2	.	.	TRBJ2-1	TGCGCCAGCAGTCACAGGGATGGGGATGAGCAGTTCTTC	CASSHRDGDEQFF
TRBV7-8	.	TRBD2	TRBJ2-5	TGTGCCAGCAGCCAACTGCTCGGAAAAGTGGGAGGGCCTTGGGAGACCCAGTACTTC	CASSQLLGKVGGPWETQYF
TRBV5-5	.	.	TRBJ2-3	TGTGCCAGCAGCTTCGGCGGGCGGACTAGCACAGATACGCAGTATTTT	CASSFGGRTSTDTQYF
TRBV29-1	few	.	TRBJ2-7	TGCAGCGTTCACGATTCGTACGAGCAGTACTTC	CSVHDSYEQYF
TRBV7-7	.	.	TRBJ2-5	TGTGCCAGCAGCTTAGCGCTGGGTGGACAGACCCAGTACTTC	CASSLALGGQTQYF
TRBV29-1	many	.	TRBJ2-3	TGCAGCGGTGGAGATGATACGCAGTATTTT	CSGGDDTQYF
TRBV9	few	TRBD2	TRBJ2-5	TGTGCCAGCAGCGTAGGGCCCTGGCGGGGGGATAAAGAGACCCAGTACTTC	CASSVGPWRGDKETQYF
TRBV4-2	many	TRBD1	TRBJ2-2	TGTGCCAGCCTACGGGGACAGGGGGAAAGGGCCGGGGAGCTGTTTTTT	CASLRGQGERAGELFF
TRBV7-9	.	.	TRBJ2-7	TGTGCCAGCAGCCCTAAAGGGGGCGAGCAGTACTTC	CASSPKGGEQYF
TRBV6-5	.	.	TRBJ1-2	TGTGCCAGCAGTTACTCGTCCGGTCTCAAGGAGGGCTACACCTTC	CASSYSSGLKEGYTF
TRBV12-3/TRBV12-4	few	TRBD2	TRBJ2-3	TGTGCCAGCAGCCCTTTTTGGACTAGCGGGAGTGCAGATACGCAGTATTTT	CASSPFWTSGSADTQYF
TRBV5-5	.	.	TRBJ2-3	TGTGCCAGCAGCCCCTGGAGGGAGAGCACAGATACGCAGTATTTT	CASSPWRESTDTQYF
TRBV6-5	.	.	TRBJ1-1	TGTGCCAGCAGTTACTCGGCGGGGGCGTCTGAAGCTTTCTTT	CASSYSAGASEAFF
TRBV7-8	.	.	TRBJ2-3	TGTGCCAGCAGCTTATTAGGTGGGGGTGGAGCAGATACGCAGTATTTT	CASSLLGGGGADTQYF
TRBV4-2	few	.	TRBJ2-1	TGTGCCAGCAGCCAAGCGTTGAGCTCCTACAATGAGCAGTTCTTC	CASSQALSSYNEQFF
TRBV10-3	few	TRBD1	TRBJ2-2	TGTGCCATCAGCGGGACAGGGGATAACGGGGAGCTGTTTTTT	CAISGTGDNGELFF